Listed here are 19 T cell receptor beta chains from one sample, sequenced in a study of Tregs in tolerant kidney transplant recipients. These TCRs are of unknown antigen specificity. Data came from immunoSEQ multiplex PCR; TCRdb stores just in-frame clones and leaves some out. This table holds 16,000 or so clones, about two thirds found once. The specimen was Tregs from blood cultured with allogeneic cells. The source of these receptors is a human donor in good health.

The table lists this clone with many counts. The chain recombines TRBV18 with TRBJ1-2; weak D call: TRBD1 (5 bases). Germline CDR1 and CDR2: KGHSH and LQKENI. CDR3 length: 13 amino acids. Trimming left V 2 bases short and J 3 bases short, with 7 bases between. CDR3 nucleotides: TGTGCCAGCTCACCATCACAGGACTATGGCTACACCTTC. The encoded protein is CASSPSQDYGYTF.

This clone appeared a few times. The J gene is TRBJ1-2, the V gene TRBV23-1; weak D call: TRBD1 (6 bases). TRBV23-1 is reported as an ORF; its role is uncertain. CDR3 length: 18 amino acids. With 2 bases removed from V and 4 bases from J, the gap between germline ends came to 23 bases. The DNA for the CDR3 is TGCGCCAGCAGTCAACCATTACAGGGTTGGGATAGCACCTATGGCTACACCTTC. Its protein is CASSQPLQGWDSTYGYTF.

This clone was seen once. V usage is TRBV5-1 and J usage is TRBJ2-3; the match to TRBD2 covers 7 bases. Germline V gene sequence: CDR1 SGHRS, CDR2 YFSETQ. The CDR3 loop spans 15 amino acids. The V gene end was trimmed by 2 bases and the J gene end by 0 bases; junction bases not matched to a gene: 3. Here the CDR3 DNA reads TGCGCCAGCAGCTTTAGCGGGCCTAGCACAGATACGCAGTATTTT. Its protein product is CASSFSGPSTDTQYF.

As concerns this clone: Its ends do not fully match the called genes, so a read error is possible. The sample holds other DNA sequences that translate to the same CDR3. The chain couples TRBV30 to TRBJ2-5, with TRBD2 identical over 7 bases. CDR1 and CDR2 (germline): GTSNPN, SVGIG (reference sequence). This CDR3 has 11 residues. This CDR3 reads CAWSASGTQYF. The CDR3 DNA sequence: TGTGCCTGGAGTGCCAGCGGGACCCAATACTTC.

V gene TRBV7-6 combines with J gene TRBJ2-7; 10 bases fit TRBD1. Germline assignment: CDR1 SGHVS and CDR2 FNYEAQ. CDR3 size: 14 residues. V trimming: 4 bases; J trimming: 4 bases; junction bases outside the gene matches: 4. The CDR3 DNA is TGTGCCAGCAGCTCCGGGACAGGGGATTACGAGCAGTACTTC. This sequence encodes CASSSGTGDYEQYF.

This clone was found a few times. J is TRBJ1-4 and V is TRBV5-1; D might be TRBD1 (5 bases). CDR1 is SGHRS, CDR2 YFSETQ, per germline. This CDR3 has 13 residues. Trimming took 3 bases from V and 8 from J, leaving 11 bases between them. The DNA for the CDR3 is TGCGCCAGCAGCTCGACGGGGCGAGAAAAACTGTTTTTT. Translated: CASSSTGREKLFF.

This chain joins TRBV7-2 and TRBJ2-1, with 7 positions matching TRBD2. From germline, CDR1 is SGHTA and CDR2 FQGNSA. The length of the CDR3 is 15 residues. The trim removed 5 bases at V and 10 bases at J, leaving 14 bases unmatched. CDR3 amino acids: CASSPRTSRPSEQFF. The CDR3 DNA follows: TGTGCCAGCAGCCCTCGGACTAGTCGCCCGTCAGAGCAGTTCTTC.

This chain joins TRBV5-1 and TRBJ2-7; D remains unclear. The CDR3 has 15 residues. V lost 1 base, J lost 2 bases, and 13 bases lay in between. Germline lookup yields CDR1 SGHRS and CDR2 YFSETQ. The CDR3 is CASSLNLGTPYEQYF. DNA of the CDR3: TGCGCCAGCAGCTTGAATCTGGGCACCCCCTACGAGCAGTACTTC.

This clone has a handful of counts. This chain connects TRBV13 to TRBJ1-1, with TRBD1 matching over 7 bases. CDR1 and CDR2 from the germline V gene are PRHDT and FYEKMQ (reference sequence). With V trimmed by 3 bases and J by 10 bases, 5 bases remained unmatched. This CDR3 region has 12 residues. CDR3 residues: CASSLVRQGAFF. CDR3 DNA: TGTGCCAGCAGCTTGGTTAGACAGGGAGCTTTCTTT.

A single count supports this clone. The rearrangement uses TRBV6-5 and TRBJ1-1; D is possibly TRBD1 (5 bases). Germline values: CDR1 MNHEY, CDR2 SVGAGI. V was clipped by 5 bases and J by 0 bases, with 10 bases between them. CDR3 length: 14 amino acids. The CDR3 region has the DNA TGTGCCAGCAGTGACCGGGGCTTGAACACTGAAGCTTTCTTT. It encodes CASSDRGLNTEAFF.

This clone was picked up one time. This chain links TRBV9 with TRBJ1-3, with 10 bases that match TRBD1. There are 16 residues in the CDR3. Trimming cost V 3 bases and J 2 bases; bases outside gene matches: 5. The V gene's germline CDR1 is SGDLS and CDR2 YYNGEE. The CDR3 is CASSGRTGGTGNTIYF. The CDR3 nucleotides are TGTGCCAGCAGCGGCAGGACAGGGGGAACTGGAAACACCATATATTTT.

As concerns this clone: At one end the junction does not follow the germline gene, possibly because of a read error. The rearrangement links TRBV10-3 to TRBJ1-1; 7 positions agree with TRBD1. Germline CDR1 ENHRY, CDR2 SYGVKD. This CDR3 region has 15 residues. CDR3 region: CASSWDRRSSTEAFF. Written as DNA, the CDR3 is TGTGCCAGCAGTTGGGACAGAAGGTCGAGCACTGAAGCTTTCTTT.

This chain joins TRBV7-2 and TRBJ2-4, with a tentative D call TRBD2 (5 bases). The CDR3 is 14 residues long. The ends were cut back, 3 bases at V and 10 bases at J, with 16 bases in the middle. Germline values: CDR1 SGHTA, CDR2 FQGNSA. The CDR3 protein is CASSFGAGAGIQYF. The CDR3 nucleotides read TGTGCCAGCAGCTTCGGTGCGGGCGCGGGTATTCAGTACTTC.

This clone has only one observation. V gene TRBV12-5 combines with J gene TRBJ2-7; no definite D call. The V gene lost 2 bases and the J gene lost 3 bases, with 8 bases spanning the gap. The CDR3 loop spans 13 amino acids. Per the germline V gene, CDR1 is LGHNT and CDR2 is FRNRAP. The CDR3 sequence is CASGLTAYYEQYF. In DNA form, the CDR3 reads TGTGCTAGTGGTTTGACAGCCTACTACGAGCAGTACTTC.

This clone was recorded a few times. The rearrangement uses TRBV10-3 and TRBJ2-3; D is ambiguous. Germline CDR1 is ENHRY and CDR2 is SYGVKD. The ends were cut back, 4 bases at V and 1 base at J, with 6 bases in the middle. The CDR3 runs 13 residues. The CDR3 region is CAISGTGTDTQYF. In nucleotides, the CDR3 is TGTGCCATCAGTGGGACGGGCACAGATACGCAGTATTTT.

A single count supports this clone. The chain links TRBV6-5 to TRBJ1-1, with TRBD1 as a possible D gene (5 bases). The CDR3 length is 11 residues. In germline, CDR1 is MNHEY, CDR2 SVGAGI. Trimming cost V 6 bases and J 9 bases, with 11 bases left between them. Here the CDR3 reads CASSRGTQAFF. CDR3 nucleotide sequence: TGTGCCAGCAGCCGGGGGACCCAAGCTTTCTTT.

V gene TRBV4-3 combines with J gene TRBJ2-3; 10 positions match TRBD1. The J segment lost 3 bases and the V segment lost 4 bases, leaving 4 bases of the junction unmatched. The germline gives CDR1 LGHNA, CDR2 YSLEER. This CDR3 region has 15 residues. Here the CDR3 reads CASSPRTGGTDTQYF. The CDR3 nucleotides are TGCGCCAGCAGCCCCCGGACAGGGGGGACAGATACGCAGTATTTT.

This clone was detected only once. The chain employs TRBV19 and TRBJ2-2, with a weak D call TRBD1 (6 bases). The germline V and J ends were trimmed by 8 bases and 3 bases, with 13 bases remaining between them. The CDR3 contains 14 residues. The V gene's germline CDR1 is LNHDA and CDR2 SQIVND (reference sequence). This CDR3 is CASGVTGHTGELFF. The CDR3 nucleotides read TGTGCCAGTGGGGTCACAGGGCACACCGGGGAGCTGTTTTTT.

The chain combines TRBV14 with TRBJ1-2, with D unresolved. The V end was cut by 0 bases, the J end by 4 bases, with 18 bases between. The CDR3 loop spans 17 amino acids. From germline, CDR1 is SGHDN and CDR2 FVKESK. The CDR3 protein is CASSQDLWGGNLYGYTF. As DNA, the CDR3 is TGTGCCAGCAGCCAAGATCTGTGGGGTGGCAACCTCTATGGCTACACCTTC.